Listed below are T cell receptor beta chains from one sample, sequenced in a study of T-cell reconstitution after alpha-beta-depleted transplantation in children. TCRdb reprocessed the PCR reads with MiXCR, giving one entry per CDR3 protein. The sample contains approximately 170,000 distinct CDR3 sequences, around 10% of which appear only once. The material sequenced was PBMCs, taken before TCRalphabeta/CD19-depleted stem cell transplant. These receptors came from a boy aged 2 to 10 with acute myeloid leukemia, due to receive a stem cell transplant. Both conserved end residues are part of each CDR3. D genes are given only for firm matches. Clone sizes are given selectively: once, few, many, or a class where the clone is expanded.

>.|many|TRBJ2-1|TRBV27
CASSFSSSYNEQFF
TGTGCCAGCAGTTTCTCTAGCTCCTACAATGAGCAGTTCTTC
>.|many|TRBJ2-3|TRBV29-1
CSVVRGGTDTQYF
TGCAGCGTTGTCCGGGGTGGCACAGATACGCAGTATTTT
>.|many|TRBJ1-1|TRBV27
CASIQWGSTEAFF
TGTGCCAGCATTCAATGGGGGAGCACTGAAGCTTTCTTT
>.|many|TRBJ1-1|TRBV7-8
CASSPPGWNTEAFF
TGTGCCAGCAGCCCCCCTGGATGGAACACTGAAGCTTTCTTT
>TRBD2|many|TRBJ2-3|TRBV20-1
CSAATSGGYTDTQYF
TGCAGTGCCGCTACTAGCGGGGGGTACACAGATACGCAGTATTTT
>TRBD2|.|TRBJ2-7|TRBV12-3/TRBV12-4
CASSPRSGSGYEQYF
TGTGCCAGCAGCCCCAGGAGCGGGAGTGGGTACGAGCAGTACTTC
>.|many|TRBJ1-1|TRBV7-9
CASDAAGTEAFF
TGTGCCAGCGATGCGGCGGGCACTGAAGCTTTCTTT
>.|many|TRBJ2-7|TRBV12-3/TRBV12-4
CASSPVRGAPYEQYF
TGTGCCAGCAGTCCCGTCAGGGGGGCACCCTACGAGCAGTACTTC
>.|many|TRBJ1-3|TRBV2
CASSEPTSGGNTIYF
TGTGCCAGCAGTGAACCTACATCAGGGGGAAACACCATATATTTT
>TRBD2|many|TRBJ2-7|TRBV3-1
CASSQGLAGAAEQYF
TGTGCCAGCAGCCAAGGACTAGCGGGAGCTGCCGAGCAGTACTTC
>.|.|TRBJ1-1|TRBV6-5
CASSYSISWNTEAFF
TGTGCCAGCAGTTACTCGATCAGTTGGAACACTGAAGCTTTCTTT
>.|many|TRBJ2-3|TRBV14
CASSKRGRESTDTQYF
TGTGCCAGCAGCAAAAGGGGACGCGAAAGCACAGATACGCAGTATTTT
>.|many|TRBJ2-7|TRBV6-2/TRBV6-3
CASSRTYEQYF
TGTGCCAGCAGCCGGACTTACGAGCAGTACTTC
>.|.|TRBJ2-5|TRBV11-3
CASSLGLAETQYF
TGTGCCAGCAGCTTAGGTCTAGCTGAGACCCAGTACTTC
>.|many|TRBJ2-5|TRBV7-2
CASSFNGGETQYF
TGTGCCAGCAGCTTCAACGGCGGGGAGACCCAGTACTTC
>.|many|TRBJ2-3|TRBV13
CASSTRDSLRTQYF
TGTGCCAGCTCCACCCGGGACTCCCTTAGGACGCAGTATTTT
>.|many|TRBJ1-1|TRBV4-1
CASSPVEGDTEAFF
TGCGCCAGCAGCCCGGTGGAGGGTGACACTGAAGCTTTCTTT
>.|many|TRBJ2-2|TRBV6-4
CASRPLLTGELFF
TGTGCCAGCAGGCCCTTACTCACCGGGGAGCTGTTTTTT
>.|many|TRBJ1-1|TRBV24-1
CATSVGQSTEAFF
TGTGCCACCAGTGTTGGACAGAGCACTGAAGCTTTCTTT
>TRBD1|many|TRBJ2-2|TRBV6-1
CASSGRTGGTGELFF
TGTGCCAGCAGTGGAAGGACAGGGGGCACCGGGGAGCTGTTTTTT
>.|many|TRBJ2-1|TRBV7-2
CASSLDRVLTYNEQFF
TGTGCCAGCAGCTTAGACCGGGTCTTAACTTACAATGAGCAGTTCTTC
>TRBD2|many|TRBJ2-1|TRBV5-1
CASSLGGLASNEQFF
TGCGCCAGCAGCTTGGGGGGACTAGCCTCCAATGAGCAGTTCTTC
>.|many|TRBJ2-3|TRBV2
CASSLERSSTDTQYF
TGTGCCAGCAGTCTCGAGAGGTCTAGCACAGATACGCAGTATTTT
>.|many|TRBJ2-3|TRBV29-1
CSVEGRGVTDTQYF
TGCAGCGTTGAAGGAAGGGGGGTCACAGATACGCAGTATTTT
>.|many|TRBJ1-1|TRBV28
CASSLGRVNTEAFF
TGTGCCAGCAGCCTAGGAAGAGTGAACACTGAAGCTTTCTTT
>.|many|TRBJ2-6|TRBV12-3/TRBV12-4
CASTLRWRGASGANVLTF
TGTGCCAGCACCCTAAGGTGGAGGGGGGCTTCTGGGGCCAACGTCCTGACTTTC
>TRBD1|many|TRBJ1-2|TRBV4-1
CASSHPGQGELSNYGYTF
TGCGCCAGCAGCCACCCCGGACAGGGAGAACTCTCTAACTATGGCTACACCTTC
>.|many|TRBJ2-2|TRBV20-1
CSATLSGHTGELFF
TGCAGTGCTACCCTGTCCGGACACACCGGGGAGCTGTTTTTT
>TRBD1|many|TRBJ1-5|TRBV18
CASSPDRYSNQPQHF
TGTGCCAGCTCACCGGACAGGTATAGCAATCAGCCCCAGCATTTT
>.|few|TRBJ2-7|TRBV25-1
CASSPLTDAPYEQYF
TGTGCCAGCAGTCCTCTGACGGACGCACCCTACGAGCAGTACTTC
>.|many|TRBJ1-3|TRBV13
CASSGGTSPGNTIYF
TGTGCCAGCAGCGGAGGGACTTCCCCTGGAAACACCATATATTTT
>.|many|TRBJ2-7|TRBV5-1
CASSLSTGLSYEQYF
TGCGCCAGCAGCTTGTCCACAGGCCTCTCCTACGAGCAGTACTTC
>TRBD1|.|TRBJ2-7|TRBV19
CASLGRTGDRSYEQYF
TGTGCCAGTTTGGGGCGAACAGGGGATCGGTCCTACGAGCAGTACTTC
>.|few|TRBJ2-1|TRBV6-1
CASLPHDSGYNEQFF
TGTGCCAGCCTACCTCACGACAGCGGATACAATGAGCAGTTCTTC
>TRBD2|many|TRBJ2-2|TRBV6-1
CASRRLARGELFF
TGTGCCAGCAGACGACTAGCGAGGGGGGAGCTGTTTTTT
>TRBD2|many|TRBJ2-1|TRBV7-3
CASSPASGLYNEQFF
TGTGCCAGCAGCCCTGCTAGCGGATTATACAATGAGCAGTTCTTC
>.|many|TRBJ1-2|TRBV12-3/TRBV12-4
CASSLRHSGYTF
TGTGCCAGCAGCCTCCGACATTCTGGCTACACCTTC
>TRBD2|.|TRBJ2-7|TRBV20-1
CSARDLRPSGIGEQYF
TGCAGTGCTAGAGACCTTAGGCCTAGCGGGATTGGCGAGCAGTACTTC
>.|many|TRBJ1-5|TRBV20-1
CSVGGGSQPQHF
TGCAGTGTAGGGGGGGGTAGTCAGCCCCAGCATTTT
>.|many|TRBJ2-3|TRBV5-1
CASSLGRLELGANTDTQYF
TGCGCCAGCAGCTTGGGGCGACTAGAATTGGGTGCTAACACAGATACGCAGTATTTT
>TRBD2|many|TRBJ2-1|TRBV15
CATSTGLAGGNEQFF
TGTGCCACCAGCACCGGACTAGCGGGAGGTAATGAGCAGTTCTTC
>.|many|TRBJ2-3|TRBV9
CASTKMVGATQYF
TGTGCCAGCACCAAAATGGTGGGGGCTACGCAGTATTTT
>.|.|TRBJ1-5|TRBV30
CAFSTGPINQPQHF
TGTGCCTTTTCGACAGGCCCTATCAATCAGCCCCAGCATTTT
>.|many|TRBJ1-5|TRBV7-3
CASSLTHNQPQHF
TGTGCCAGCAGCTTAACCCACAATCAGCCCCAGCATTTT
>.|many|TRBJ2-2|TRBV5-1
CASSLGNVGIGELFF
TGCGCCAGCAGCTTGGGGAACGTAGGGATCGGGGAGCTGTTTTTT
>.|.|TRBJ2-5|TRBV28
CASSFRADRETQYF
TGTGCCAGCAGTTTCAGGGCAGATAGGGAGACCCAGTACTTC
>.|many|TRBJ2-2|TRBV7-9
CASSLGQGSRRELFF
TGTGCCAGCAGCTTGGGACAAGGGAGCAGGCGGGAGCTGTTTTTT
>.|many|TRBJ1-5|TRBV12-3/TRBV12-4
CASSPAGGTLNRRPQHF
TGTGCCAGCAGTCCGGCCGGCGGGACCCTCAATCGCCGGCCCCAGCATTTT
>.|many|TRBJ2-3|TRBV5-1
CASSLYSSGEVGDTQYF
TGCGCCAGCAGCTTGTATTCATCAGGGGAGGTTGGAGATACGCAGTATTTT
>.|many|TRBJ1-1|TRBV20-1
CSARDEQGPFMNTEAFF
TGCAGTGCTAGAGATGAACAGGGACCTTTTATGAACACTGAAGCTTTCTTT
>TRBD1|many|TRBJ1-1|TRBV18
CASSGQGSTSAFF
TGTGCCAGCTCTGGACAGGGATCAACGTCAGCTTTCTTT
>.|many|TRBJ2-3|TRBV12-3/TRBV12-4
CASSSRRGAADTQYF
TGTGCCAGCAGTTCGCGCCGGGGGGCGGCAGATACGCAGTATTTT
>TRBD1|many|TRBJ2-5|TRBV29-1
CSAGATGRETQYF
TGCAGCGCCGGTGCGACAGGGAGAGAGACCCAGTACTTC
>.|many|TRBJ1-1|TRBV28
CASKWGMNTEAFF
TGTGCCAGCAAGTGGGGAATGAACACTGAAGCTTTCTTT
>TRBD1|.|TRBJ1-1|TRBV29-1
CCVNTTGIEAFF
TGCTGCGTGAACACGACAGGGATAGAAGCTTTCTTT